This T cell receptor beta chain was observed in a study of HIV-infected patients and healthy controls (dated by TCRdb to the mid-2010s). For the wider study: After three months of therapy, CD4 counts in about 85% of the 16 patients increased to a modest but significant degree while remaining below normal ranges. The CD4:CD8 ratio rose slightly, whereas CD8 counts showed no consistent shift during early therapy. Viral load became undetectable in 11 of 16 patients by the second bleed and in all patients after a further year of therapy. Overall T-cell lymphocytopenia was not observed in the patients, and no significant difference from controls was found in total CDR3 counts per chain. The question the study tested was whether immune perturbation and reconstitution could be captured by deep TCR repertoire sequencing of small blood samples from HIV patients. What the study reported, not specific to this receptor: HIV-associated CDR3s exhibited a significant reduction in frequency during therapy, whereas CMV-associated CDR3s exhibited no significant change, although the majority increased in frequency. Using whole blood restricted sequencing depth and prevented separating the dynamics of distinct T-cell subpopulations. In the samples, alpha-beta chain pairing was left undetermined. Only sixteen HIV-infected individuals were processed, which the authors considered a major limit on how widely the findings apply. Roughly threefold more distinct CDR3s and higher Shannon diversity were observed in healthy control repertoires than in untreated HIV+ repertoires. The study did not determine donor HLA types. In HIV-infected patients, the apparent post-therapy recovery of the Gini index was not replicated in size-matched repertoire data. Rare events from HIV-infected data received too much weight under size-matching, and comparisons were complicated by unequal numbers of distinct sequences between patients and controls. Healthy controls shared more CDR3s between individuals than HIV+ patients, by Jaccard index and by count of highly shared sequences. HIV-infected repertoires had significantly higher mean Gini indices than controls, possibly reflecting oligoclonality. Compared with controls, HIV-infected patients showed significantly different mean usage of eight alpha and eight beta V genes. The observed differences in diversity were not explained by the slight differences in age and sex profiles between the study cohorts. Alpha-chain CDR3s from MAIT cells appeared at high frequency in healthy controls but were severely depleted in HIV+ repertoires.

This clonotype was detected ten times or more. The antigen it binds to is not known. No much larger clone is present one base from it, and per-base qualities are unavailable. Whole blood was used without fractionating the cells, so the repertoire represented all peripheral T cells without sorting. For RNA extraction, an approximately 2.5 ml sample of peripheral blood was drawn into Tempus tubes. HIV-infected adults who had not yet received antiretroviral therapy and were about to begin treatment were enrolled, with the first sixteen eligible patients processed. Patients were deemed ineligible for enrollment if they had febrile or AIDS-related illness, tumors, hepatitis B or C coinfection, immunomodulatory therapy, recent vaccination or treatment interruptions. Residual genomic DNA was removed with the TURBO-DNase kit and globin mRNA was depleted with GLOBINclear. Just before antiretroviral therapy was started, pretreatment blood was collected from HIV-infected patients.

Using SuperScript III with primers targeting the alpha and beta constant regions, around 550 ng of RNA was reverse transcribed. Separate libraries for the alpha and beta chains were generated through chain-specific third strand synthesis that incorporated multiplexing indices. To avoid primer bias, the protocol used one single primer pair to amplify every rearrangement within a chain, and the protocol also attached molecular barcodes to each cDNA molecule. Purified cDNA was ligated with T4 RNA Ligase 1 onto a 5' RACE adapter bearing a random hexamer and the SP2 sequencing primer site. With slow temperature ramps used to favor optimal annealing, second strand synthesis was primed from the SP2 site with Phusion polymerase. The 12-nucleotide barcode on each molecule comprised two random hexamer sequences, both introduced before amplification and concatenated. A short first PCR added P5 and P7 adapter elements plus a second index, followed by an approximately 25-cycle amplification PCR with P5s and P7 primers. The libraries went through 25 to 35 PCR cycles in total, were quantified on a Qubit, were sized on a Bioanalyzer, and were diluted to roughly 4 nM. Normalized libraries were sequenced on an Illumina MiSeq with 2 x 250 paired-end kits. Reverse transcription reactions were cleaned up on MinElute columns and eluted into approximately 10 ul Tris-Cl. Adapter ligations ran for roughly 20 hours at 16 degrees C and were afterwards cleaned with AMPure XP beads at a 1:1 ratio. In the source study's methods: Demultiplexed FASTQ files were processed with a modified Decombinator by which V, J, insert and barcode information was output. Sequences sharing a barcode but differing from the dominant sequence were discarded as errors, and barcodes clustered at Levenshtein distance 3 were counted to estimate original cDNA molecules. For downstream analyses, the R packages ineq, vegan, igraph and RCytoscape were used, along with IMGT nomenclature and CDR3 definitions. To avoid skew from clonal expansion, each TCR was counted once, and V gene usage was computed over distinct sequences. Unique CDR3 amino acid sequences within a donor were connected in similarity networks whenever two sequences differed by a single Levenshtein edit. The authors compiled published HIV-specific CDR3s (roughly 86 alpha, some 700 beta) and CMV-specific CDR3s (about 13 alpha, a few hundred beta) and searched for them in the repertoires. Random subsampling to size-matched repertoires showed patients' decreased diversity was not caused by their lower sequence numbers. The raw public reads went through TCRdb reprocessing: fastp at Q25, MiXCR clone calling, in-frame beta chains kept. CDR3 protein sequences are deduplicated, and each keeps its most common genes and DNA. TCRdb's processing, not the authors', yielded these V and J calls. The sample contains about 7,400 distinct CDR3 sequences, 9.3% of them found a single time. Around 15% of the sample is in the top ten clones.

The sample consisted of blood, taken before antiretroviral therapy. This TCR was sampled from an adult with HIV infection.

This receptor carries the CDR3 CASSYGASGQETQYF. The nucleotide sequence is given as TGTGCCAGCAGTTACGGGGCTAGCGGACAAGAGACCCAGTACTTC. The chain is made from TRBV6-5 and TRBJ2-5; TRBD2 aligns with 7 central bases. Germline trimming: 2 bases from V, 2 bases from J; junction bases outside gene matches: 5. The germline V gene provides CDR1 MNHEY and CDR2 SVGAGI. The CDR3 runs 15 amino acids, cysteine and phenylalanine included. Only the CDR3 DNA stays, 45 bases, in frame from base 1.